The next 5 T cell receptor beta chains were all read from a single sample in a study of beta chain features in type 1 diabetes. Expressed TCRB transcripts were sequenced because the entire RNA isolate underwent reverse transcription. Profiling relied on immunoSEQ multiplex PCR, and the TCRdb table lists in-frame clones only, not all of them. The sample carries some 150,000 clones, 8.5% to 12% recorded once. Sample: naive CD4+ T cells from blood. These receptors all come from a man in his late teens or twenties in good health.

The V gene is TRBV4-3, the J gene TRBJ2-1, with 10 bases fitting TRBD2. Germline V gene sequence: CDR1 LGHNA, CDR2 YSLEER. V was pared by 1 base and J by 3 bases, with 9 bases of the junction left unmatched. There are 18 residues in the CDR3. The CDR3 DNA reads TGCGCCAGCAGCCAAGTTGATCTGGGACTAGCGAACTACAATGAGCAGTTCTTC. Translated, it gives CASSQVDLGLANYNEQFF.

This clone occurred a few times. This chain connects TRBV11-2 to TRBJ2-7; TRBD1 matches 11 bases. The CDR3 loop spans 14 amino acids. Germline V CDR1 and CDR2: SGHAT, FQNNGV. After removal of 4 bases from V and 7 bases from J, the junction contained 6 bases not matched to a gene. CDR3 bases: TGTGCCAGCAGCTCCGGGACAGGGGGTCGTGAGCAGTACTTC. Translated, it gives CASSSGTGGREQYF.

CDR3 region: CASSSGQGRYEQYF. Here the CDR3 DNA reads TGTGCCAGCAGCTCTGGACAGGGCCGGTACGAGCAGTACTTC. The chain links TRBV5-8 to TRBJ2-7, with TRBD1 matching over 8 bases. V gave up 3 bases and J gave up 4 bases; unmatched junction bases: 6. This CDR3 region has 14 residues. In germline, CDR1 is SGHTS, CDR2 YDEGEE.

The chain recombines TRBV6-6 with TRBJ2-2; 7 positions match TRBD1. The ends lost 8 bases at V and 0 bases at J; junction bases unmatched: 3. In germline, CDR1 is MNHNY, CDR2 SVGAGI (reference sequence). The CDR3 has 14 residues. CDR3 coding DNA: TGTGCCAGCCTCGGACAGGCGAACACCGGGGAGCTGTTTTTT. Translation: CASLGQANTGELFF.

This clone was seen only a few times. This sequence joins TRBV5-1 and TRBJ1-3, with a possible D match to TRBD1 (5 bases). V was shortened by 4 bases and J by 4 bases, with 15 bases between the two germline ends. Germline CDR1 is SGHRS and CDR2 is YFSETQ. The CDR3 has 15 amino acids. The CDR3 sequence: CASSPGDAGGNTIYF. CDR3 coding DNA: TGCGCCAGCAGCCCGGGGGACGCCGGGGGAAACACCATATATTTT. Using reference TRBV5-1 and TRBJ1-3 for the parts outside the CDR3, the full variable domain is KAGVTQTPRYLIKTRGQQVTLSCSPISGHRSVSWYQQTPGQGLQFLFEYFSETQRNKGNFPGRFSGRQFSNSRSEMNVSTLELGDSALYLCASSPGDAGGNTIYFGEGSWLTVV.